This note documents a single TCR beta chain sequence. This entry comes from a study of shared clonotypes between healthy human individuals. TCRdb's copy holds only in-frame clones and misses some; the assay was immunoSEQ multiplex PCR. The data hold 2 million to 3 million clones, with 80% to 95% observed a single time. The CDR3 spans 16 residues. The V gene's germline CDR1 is LNHNV and CDR2 YYDKDF (reference sequence). Trimming took 0 bases from V and 2 from J, leaving 11 bases between them. The chain carries TRBV15 and TRBJ1-3; TRBD1 might be the D (5 bases). This sequence was found in a man aged 18 to 30 in good health. Some clones in this sample may be carry-over from other donors' samples. The sequencing sample was made of naive CD4+ T cells from PBMCs. As to subset: CD45RA+ positively selected. CDR3 nucleotide sequence: TGTGCCACCAGCAGAGAGGGTGGGGGAGCTGGAAACACCATATATTTT. It specifies CATSREGGGAGNTIYF.